This passage covers 25 T cell receptor beta chains from one sample sequenced in a study of cytomegalovirus exposure and HLA in healthy donors. Researchers ran the PCR with 60 Vbeta and 13 Jbeta primers. Generated by immunoSEQ multiplex PCR, the TCRdb table keeps only in-frame clones and is missing some. The table lists about 72,000 clones, 60% to 75% of them singletons. The sequenced material came from PBMCs. The receptor set was obtained from a middle-aged man in good health and CMV-seropositive.

The chain recombines TRBV12-5 with TRBJ1-4; TRBD1 is a possible D gene (6 bases). The V end lost 3 bases, the J end lost 6 bases, and 14 bases lay between the germline ends. Germline V CDR1 and CDR2: LGHNT, FRNRAP. The length of the CDR3 is 15 residues. The DNA of the CDR3 is TGTGCTAGTGGTTTCTTCGACAGGTTCGATGAAAAACTGTTTTTT. Its protein product is CASGFFDRFDEKLFF. Looking up the rest from reference TRBV12-5 and TRBJ1-4 gives the full variable domain: DARVTQTPRHKVTEMGQEVTMRCQPILGHNTVFWYRQTMMQGLELLAYFRNRAPLDDSGMPKDRFSAEMPDATLATLKIQPSEPRDSAVYFCASGFFDRFDEKLFFGSGTQLSVL.

This sequence joins TRBV4-2 and TRBJ1-5; D is possibly TRBD1 (6 bases). Germline V gene sequence: CDR1 LGHNA, CDR2 YNFKEQ. Trimming left V 6 bases short and J 0 bases short, with 18 bases between. CDR3 length equals 17 residues. CDR3 bases: TGTGCCAGCAGACAGACACTACAGGGCAATAGCAATCAGCCCCAGCATTTT. This sequence encodes CASRQTLQGNSNQPQHF.

This clone has just one count. The chain has TRBV10-3 and TRBJ2-3; 9 nucleotides match TRBD2. Germline V gene lookup returns CDR1 ENHRY and CDR2 SYGVKD. J lost 9 bases, V lost 9 bases, and 1 base had no gene match. The CDR3 spans 10 residues. This CDR3 is CAIGLATQYF. The CDR3 DNA sequence: TGTGCCATAGGACTAGCGACGCAGTATTTT.

The chain carries TRBV9 and TRBJ2-7, with 8 bases matching TRBD2. The V gene's germline CDR1 is SGDLS and CDR2 YYNGEE. The CDR3 length is 14 residues. V gave up 2 bases and J gave up 5 bases; unmatched junction bases: 6. Here the CDR3 DNA reads TGTGCCAGCAGCGTGGGGCGGGGGGTTGACGAGCAGTACTTC. Encoded protein: CASSVGRGVDEQYF.

The table lists this clone with a few counts. The rearrangement uses TRBV4-1 and TRBJ2-5; D gene unclear. The CDR3 contains 14 residues. V was clipped by 3 bases and J by 3 bases, with 11 bases between them. CDR1 and CDR2 (germline): MGHRA, YSYEKL. CDR3 nucleotide sequence: TGCGCCAGCAGCCACCCCGCGGCCAAAGAGACCCAGTACTTC. Translating gives CASSHPAAKETQYF.

This chain connects TRBV6-6 to TRBJ2-7, with 9 bases identical to TRBD1. This CDR3 comprises 15 residues. Losses at the gene ends were 6 bases for V and 1 base for J; bases not matched to a gene: 7. Germline V gene data show CDR1 as MNHNY and CDR2 as SVGAGI (reference sequence). The DNA of the CDR3 is TGTGCCAGCAGGCTATACGGGACAGGGTCCTACGAGCAGTACTTC. Its protein product is CASRLYGTGSYEQYF.

This clone was detected only once. Here the CDR3 reads CASSSMATPGGEQFF. DNA of the CDR3: TGTGCCAGCAGCTCTATGGCGACGCCCGGGGGAGAGCAGTTCTTC. The V gene is TRBV7-9, the J gene TRBJ2-1, with D possibly being TRBD2 (6 bases). The CDR3 consists of 15 residues. The V end lost 4 bases, the J end lost 10 bases, and 20 bases lay between the germline ends. Germline-derived CDR1 and CDR2 are SEHNR and FQNEAQ (reference sequence). The whole variable domain, remainder taken from reference TRBV7-9 and TRBJ2-1, is DTGVSQNPRHKITKRGQNVTFRCDPISEHNRLYWYRQTLGQGPEFLTYFQNEAQLEKSRLLSDRFSAERPKGSFSTLEIQRTEQGDSAMYLCASSSMATPGGEQFFGPGTRLTVL.

This sequence joins TRBV28 and TRBJ1-2, with a tentative D call TRBD1 (5 bases). CDR1 and CDR2 from the germline V gene are MDHEN and SYDVKM. V was shortened by 5 bases and J by 5 bases, with 45 bases between the two germline ends. The CDR3 covers 24 residues. CDR3 protein: CASSPFFHLVRGRQGGQKYYGYTF. Here the CDR3 DNA reads TGTGCCAGCAGTCCCTTCTTCCACCTCGTCCGAGGCCGGCAGGGAGGGCAAAAATATTATGGCTACACCTTC.

The rearrangement links TRBV14 to TRBJ1-1; perhaps TRBD1 as D (5 bases). V dropped 8 bases and J dropped 4 bases, with 11 bases sitting between them. This CDR3 is 12 amino acids long. Germline V gene data show CDR1 as SGHDN and CDR2 as FVKESK. The CDR3, as DNA: TGTGCCAGCGGGGGGACGTTCACTGAAGCTTTCTTT. Protein: CASGGTFTEAFF.

In this sample, this clone is medium-sized. The chain links TRBV2 to TRBJ1-1; TRBD1 might be the D (6 bases). CDR3 length equals 14 residues. Germline V gene lookup returns CDR1 SNHLY and CDR2 FYNNEI. The ends were cut back, 6 bases at V and 1 base at J, with 12 bases in the middle. CDR3 in DNA: TGTGCCAGCAGGAGTTCGACAGGGAACACTGAAGCTTTCTTT. Translating it yields CASRSSTGNTEAFF.

The chain employs TRBV5-6 and TRBJ1-3, with D unclear. Germline lookup yields CDR1 SGHDT and CDR2 YYEEEE. Trimming removed 0 bases from V and 1 base from J, with 8 bases in between. The CDR3 sequence is 15 residues long. CDR3 in DNA: TGTGCCAGCAGCTTGGAATCGGTATCTGGAAACACCATATATTTT. Residues: CASSLESVSGNTIYF.

In regard to this clone: Other DNA variants within this sample encode the same CDR3. J is TRBJ1-6 and V is TRBV2; 7 bases fit TRBD1. The CDR3 runs to 15 residues. The germline gives CDR1 SNHLY, CDR2 FYNNEI. J lost 5 bases, V lost 6 bases, and 7 bases had no gene match. This chain's CDR3 is CASRAQGSNNSPLHF. The CDR3 DNA is TGTGCCAGCAGGGCACAGGGGTCTAATAATTCACCCCTCCACTTT.

The chain carries TRBV6-5 and TRBJ2-5; D perhaps matches TRBD2 (5 bases). The end of the DNA fits TRBJ2-7 better, so the J call may be wrong. This CDR3 is 14 amino acids long. Germline assignment: CDR1 MNHEY and CDR2 SVGAGI. The CDR3 reads CASSRGNSAYEQYF. For the CDR3, the DNA is TGTGCCAGCAGCCGAGGGAACTCCGCCTACGAGCAGTACTTC.

CDR3: CASRRGTVNSPLHF. The CDR3 DNA sequence: TGTGCCAGCAGGCGAGGGACAGTTAATTCACCCCTCCACTTT. The chain couples TRBV27 to TRBJ1-6; 7 bases fit TRBD1. The length of the CDR3 is 14 residues. CDR1 is MNHEY, CDR2 SMNVEV, per germline (reference sequence). V shed 6 bases, J shed 6 bases, and the junction held 5 bases outside the gene matches.

In this sample, this clone turned up a few times. This chain joins TRBV30 and TRBJ1-6; D is uncertain. The CDR3 consists of 13 residues. V shed 5 bases and J shed 7 bases, with 12 bases lying between them. From germline, CDR1 is GTSNPN and CDR2 SVGIG (reference sequence). CDR3 in DNA: TGTGCCTGGGGACGACTACCAAATTCACCCCTCCACTTT. Translation: CAWGRLPNSPLHF.

V usage is TRBV5-1 and J usage is TRBJ1-1; 8 positions match TRBD1. CDR1 and CDR2 (germline): SGHRS, YFSETQ. There are 16 residues in the CDR3. J gave up 2 bases and V 9 bases, and 15 bases lay outside the gene matches. As DNA, the CDR3 is TGCGCCACCGCCACCAACTGGGACAGGATTAACACTGAAGCTTTCTTT. Protein: CATATNWDRINTEAFF.

The J gene is TRBJ2-4, the V gene TRBV6-5; TRBD1 matches at 9 bases. This CDR3 spans 14 amino acids. The trim removed 6 bases at V and 9 bases at J, leaving 9 bases unmatched. The germline CDR1 and CDR2 sequences are MNHEY and SVGAGI. The CDR3 sequence is CASSPPGQGGIQYF. In DNA, the CDR3 is TGTGCCAGCAGCCCACCGGGACAGGGAGGCATTCAGTACTTC.

V is TRBV27 and J is TRBJ2-7; TRBD2 matches at 9 bases. Germline assignment: CDR1 MNHEY and CDR2 SMNVEV (reference sequence). J was trimmed by 9 bases and V by 5 bases; bases with no gene match: 5. This CDR3 is 12 amino acids long. For the CDR3, the DNA is TGTGCCAGCAGTGTCCAGCGGGGGGCGCAGTACTTC. Protein product: CASSVQRGAQYF.

CDR3 DNA: TGCGCCAGCAGCCAAGGAACCGACAGATTTAATGAAAAACTGTTTTTT. Amino acid sequence: CASSQGTDRFNEKLFF. The chain uses TRBV4-3 and TRBJ1-4; D is possibly TRBD1 (5 bases). Germline V gene lookup returns CDR1 LGHNA and CDR2 YSLEER. V dropped 1 base and J dropped 4 bases, with 13 bases sitting between them. The CDR3 spans 16 residues.

This clone was recorded a few times. V and J are TRBV4-1 and TRBJ1-1, with 8 bases lining up with TRBD1. The V and J ends lost 5 bases and 3 bases, in that order; junction bases with no gene match: 8. Germline values: CDR1 MGHRA, CDR2 YSYEKL. This CDR3 comprises 15 residues. The CDR3 nucleotides are TGCGCCAGCAGCAAATTGACAGGGGCTGACACTGAAGCTTTCTTT. Its protein is CASSKLTGADTEAFF.

This clone was seen just once. This rearrangement joins TRBV6-5 to TRBJ2-7; TRBD1 agrees at 8 bases. Germline lookup yields CDR1 MNHEY and CDR2 SVGAGI. The length of the CDR3 is 15 residues. The V and J ends lost 6 bases and 0 bases, in that order; junction bases with no gene match: 7. The CDR3 is CASSHQGADSYEQYF. Here the CDR3 DNA reads TGTGCCAGCAGCCATCAGGGGGCTGACTCCTACGAGCAGTACTTC.

The sample holds a few counts of this clone. The gene calls are TRBV28 and TRBJ1-1; 8 bases line up with TRBD1. The V and J ends lost 2 bases and 6 bases, in that order; junction bases with no gene match: 5. Germline V lookup: CDR1 MDHEN, CDR2 SYDVKM. The CDR3 sequence is 14 residues long. The CDR3 nucleotides read TGTGCCAGCAGTTTAAGAGGACAGGGCTCTGAAGCTTTCTTT. Its translation: CASSLRGQGSEAFF.

V gene TRBV29-1 combines with J gene TRBJ1-2, with D perhaps TRBD1 (5 bases). The CDR3 consists of 11 residues. The V gene's germline CDR1 is SQVTM and CDR2 ANQGSEA. V lost 6 bases, J lost 3 bases, and 8 bases lay in between. The DNA of the CDR3 is TGCAGCGTAGGACACGACTATGGCTACACCTTC. Translation: CSVGHDYGYTF. Drawing the rest from reference TRBV29-1 and TRBJ1-2, the complete variable domain is SAVISQKPSRDICQRGTSLTIQCQVDSQVTMMFWYRQQPGQSLTLIATANQGSEATYESGFVIDKFPISRPNLTFSTLTVSNMSPEDSSIYLCSVGHDYGYTFGSGTRLTVV.

J is TRBJ1-3 and V is TRBV7-9; possibly TRBD1 for D (6 bases). The V gene's germline CDR1 is SEHNR and CDR2 FQNEAQ (reference sequence). With 3 bases removed from V and 3 bases from J, the gap between germline ends came to 12 bases. This CDR3 is built from 15 residues. The CDR3 region has the DNA TGTGCCAGCAGCTTTGTGACAGGATTTGGAAACACCATATATTTT. This gives the protein CASSFVTGFGNTIYF.

This chain joins TRBV2 and TRBJ2-7; 7 nucleotides match TRBD1. The CDR3 has 18 amino acids. Per the germline V gene, CDR1 is SNHLY and CDR2 is FYNNEI. After removal of 3 bases from V and 3 bases from J, the junction contained 17 bases not matched to a gene. The CDR3 region is CASSDPGGFGTADYEQYF. CDR3 bases: TGTGCCAGCAGTGACCCCGGTGGATTCGGGACAGCCGACTACGAGCAGTACTTC.